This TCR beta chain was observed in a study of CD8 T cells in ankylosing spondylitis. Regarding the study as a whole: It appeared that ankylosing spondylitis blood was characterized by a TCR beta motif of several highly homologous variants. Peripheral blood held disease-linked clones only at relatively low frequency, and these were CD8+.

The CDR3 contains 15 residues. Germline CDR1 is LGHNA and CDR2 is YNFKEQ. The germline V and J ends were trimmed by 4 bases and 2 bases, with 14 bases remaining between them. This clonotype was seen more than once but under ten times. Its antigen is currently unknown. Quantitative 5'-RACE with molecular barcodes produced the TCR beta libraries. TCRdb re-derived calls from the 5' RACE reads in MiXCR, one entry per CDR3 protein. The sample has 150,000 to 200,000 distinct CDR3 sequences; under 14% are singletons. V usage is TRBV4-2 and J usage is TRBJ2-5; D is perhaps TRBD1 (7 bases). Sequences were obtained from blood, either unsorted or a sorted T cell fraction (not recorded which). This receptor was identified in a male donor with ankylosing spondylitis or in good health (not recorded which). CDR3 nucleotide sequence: TGTGCCAGCAGCCTAGTGGGGGGACAGCAAGAGACCCAGTACTTC. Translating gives CASSLVGGQQETQYF.